The entry below describes one T cell receptor beta chain. What it recognizes is unknown. Collection occurred without any documented infections or immune events in donors. Germline V gene lookup returns CDR1 SGHDT and CDR2 YYEEEE. The CDR3 spans 12 residues. V gave up 4 bases and J gave up 8 bases, with 10 bases separating them. TCRdb's table, derived via immunoSEQ multiplex PCR, lists solely in-frame clones and lacks some. The sample yields 70,000 to 100,000 clones, approximately 90% seen once. The source of the sample is a study of identifying expanded T cells in peripheral blood. General study points: Clone count variance between roughly 2-week samples rose with total template count. About 1.2 clones differed between technical replicates, versus about 15 and 19 over time.

Sequenced input: blood. The V gene is TRBV5-6, the J gene TRBJ2-1; D perhaps matches TRBD1 (5 bases). This sequence originates from a person between 18 and 70 years old in good health. The CDR3 DNA is TGTGCCAGCAGCCATCAGGGCTATGAGCAGTTCTTC. Amino acids: CASSHQGYEQFF.